The TCR beta chain under discussion was sequenced for a study of T-cell memory formation after mild COVID-19. The study's findings and limits: There were some responding clones in pre-infection memory, which suggested that cross-reactive memory had joined.

5'RACE with constant-segment primers yielded barcoded, UMI-tagged TCR alpha and TCR beta cDNA libraries. TCRdb re-called the 5' RACE reads through MiXCR, storing one row per CDR3 protein. The profile shows 550,000 to 650,000 distinct CDR3 sequences, 17% of them singletons. This clonotype was found many times. What it recognizes is unknown. Sequencing was carried out using PBMCs or a T cell subset sorted from them (not recorded which). The clonotype comes from an adult woman who had mild COVID-19 (a few samples of this study predate the infection). Cell type and time point are not known.

The CDR3 sequence is CASSPQGRGAYNEQFF. CDR3 in DNA: TGTGCCAGCAGTCCACAGGGGCGGGGGGCCTACAATGAGCAGTTCTTC. The V call is TRBV14, the J call TRBJ2-1; tentative D call: TRBD2 (8 bases). The CDR3 is 16 amino acids. Germline CDR1 SGHDN, CDR2 FVKESK. V was cut by 6 bases and J by 2 bases, with 17 bases left in between.